The T cell receptor beta chain under discussion was sequenced for a study of regulatory dendritic cells for organ transplantation. Study as a whole: Monocytes received vitamin D3 on days 0 and 4, IL-10 on day 4. Dendritic cell cultures received LPS on day 6.

Sorted T cells were CFSE-labeled and cultured roughly five days with allogeneic regulatory or mature dendritic cells at 1:10. Memory T cells were CD45RO+, naive were CD45RA+, sorted by FACS. General observations from the study: Regulatory dendritic cells appeared to expand memory CD8+ clones less than mature ones.

The CDR3 spans 13 residues. Germline loops: CDR1 MNHEY, CDR2 SVGAGI. V was trimmed by 6 bases and J by 6 bases, leaving 14 bases between them. Produced via immunoSEQ multiplex PCR; TCRdb's table is partial and in-frame only. The table has approximately 22,000 clones, 70% to 90% seen once. Details on this clone: Antigen specificity is unknown.

The sequenced material came from naive CD4+ T cells from blood cultured with regulatory dendritic cells. Subset specified: CD45RA+ naive T cells. The TCR comes from a human donor in good health. The chain carries TRBV6-5 and TRBJ1-2, with D possibly TRBD1 on 5 matching bases. CDR3 bases: TGTGCCAGCAGCCTTACCCGGGGCAATGGCTACACCTTC. Protein: CASSLTRGNGYTF.